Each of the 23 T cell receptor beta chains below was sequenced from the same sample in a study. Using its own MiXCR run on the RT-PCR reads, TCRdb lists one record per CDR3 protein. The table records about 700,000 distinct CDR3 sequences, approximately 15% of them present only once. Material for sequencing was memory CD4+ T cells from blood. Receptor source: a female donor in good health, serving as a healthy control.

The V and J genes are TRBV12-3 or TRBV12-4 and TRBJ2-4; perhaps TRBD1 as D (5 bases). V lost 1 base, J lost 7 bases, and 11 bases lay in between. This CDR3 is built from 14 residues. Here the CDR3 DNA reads TGTGCCAGCAGTTTAGTGGCAGGGCGGAACATTCAGTACTTC. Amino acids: CASSLVAGRNIQYF.

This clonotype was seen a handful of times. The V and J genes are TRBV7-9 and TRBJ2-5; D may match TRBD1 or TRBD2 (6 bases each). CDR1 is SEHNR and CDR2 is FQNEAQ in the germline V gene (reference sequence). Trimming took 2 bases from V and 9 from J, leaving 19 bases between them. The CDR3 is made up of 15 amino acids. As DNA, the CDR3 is TGTGCCAGCAGCTTACTCTTTGACTCGGGGGCGTCCCAGTACTTC. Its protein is CASSLLFDSGASQYF.

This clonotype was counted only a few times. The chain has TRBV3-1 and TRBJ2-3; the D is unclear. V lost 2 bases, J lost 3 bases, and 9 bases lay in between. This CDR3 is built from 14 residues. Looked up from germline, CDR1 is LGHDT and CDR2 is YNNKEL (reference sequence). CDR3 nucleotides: TGTGCCAGCAGCCAAATCGACGGGACAGATACGCAGTATTTT. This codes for CASSQIDGTDTQYF.

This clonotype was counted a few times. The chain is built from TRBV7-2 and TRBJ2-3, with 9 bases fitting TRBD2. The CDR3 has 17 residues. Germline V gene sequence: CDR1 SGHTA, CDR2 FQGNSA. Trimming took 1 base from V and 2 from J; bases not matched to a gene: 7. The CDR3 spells CASSLGRASGNTDTQYF. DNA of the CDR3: TGTGCCAGCAGCTTAGGGAGGGCTAGCGGGAACACAGATACGCAGTATTTT.

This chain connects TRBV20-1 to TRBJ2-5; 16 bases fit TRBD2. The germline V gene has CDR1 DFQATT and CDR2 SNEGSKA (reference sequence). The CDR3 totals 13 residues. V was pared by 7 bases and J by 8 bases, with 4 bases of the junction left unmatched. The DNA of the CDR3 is TGCAGTGAGGGACTAGCGGGAGGGAAAACCCAGTACTTC. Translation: CSEGLAGGKTQYF.

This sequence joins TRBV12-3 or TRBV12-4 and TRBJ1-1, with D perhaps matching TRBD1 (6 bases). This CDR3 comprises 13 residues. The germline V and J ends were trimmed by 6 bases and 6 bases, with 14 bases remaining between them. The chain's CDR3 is CASSSGQRPEAFF. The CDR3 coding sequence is TGTGCCAGCAGCTCTGGACAGCGCCCTGAAGCTTTCTTT.

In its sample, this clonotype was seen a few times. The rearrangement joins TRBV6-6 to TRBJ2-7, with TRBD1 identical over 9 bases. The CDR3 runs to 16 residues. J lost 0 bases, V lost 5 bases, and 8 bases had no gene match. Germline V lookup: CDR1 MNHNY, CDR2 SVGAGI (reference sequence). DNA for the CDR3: TGTGCCAGCAGTAGGGTGGGGGACAGGGTCTCCTACGAGCAGTACTTC. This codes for CASSRVGDRVSYEQYF.

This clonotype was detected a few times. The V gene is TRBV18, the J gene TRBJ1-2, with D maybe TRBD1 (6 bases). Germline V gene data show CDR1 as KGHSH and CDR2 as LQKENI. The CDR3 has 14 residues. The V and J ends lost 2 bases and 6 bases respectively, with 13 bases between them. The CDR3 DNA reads TGTGCCAGCTCACCAAATAATAACAGGGATGGCTACACCTTC. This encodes CASSPNNNRDGYTF.

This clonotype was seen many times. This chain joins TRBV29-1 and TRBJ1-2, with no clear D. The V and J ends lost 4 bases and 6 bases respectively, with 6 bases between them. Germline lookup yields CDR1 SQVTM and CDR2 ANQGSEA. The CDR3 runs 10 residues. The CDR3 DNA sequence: TGCAGCGTTGGGGCGGATGGCTACACCTTC. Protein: CSVGADGYTF. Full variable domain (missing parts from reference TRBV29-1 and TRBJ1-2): SAVISQKPSRDICQRGTSLTIQCQVDSQVTMMFWYRQQPGQSLTLIATANQGSEATYESGFVIDKFPISRPNLTFSTLTVSNMSPEDSSIYLCSVGADGYTFGSGTRLTVV.

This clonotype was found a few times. CDR3 in amino acids: CASSMDTGELFF. CDR3 bases: TGTGCCAGCAGCATGGACACCGGGGAGCTGTTTTTT. The chain couples TRBV6-5 to TRBJ2-2; D is undetermined. The germline CDR1 and CDR2 sequences are MNHEY and SVGAGI. Between the trimmed V and J ends, which lost 6 bases and 3 bases, there was a span of 5 bases. The CDR3 is 12 residues long.

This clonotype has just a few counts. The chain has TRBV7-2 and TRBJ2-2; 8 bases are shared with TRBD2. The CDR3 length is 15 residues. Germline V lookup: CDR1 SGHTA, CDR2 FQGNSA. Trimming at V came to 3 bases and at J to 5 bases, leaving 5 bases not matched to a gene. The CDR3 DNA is TGTGCCAGCAGCTTTAGCGGGACCCAGACCGGGGAGCTGTTTTTT. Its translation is CASSFSGTQTGELFF.

The CDR3 loop is CASSRDRSGGGYTF. The CDR3 nucleotides read TGCGCCAGCAGCCGCGACAGAAGTGGAGGTGGCTACACCTTC. The chain has TRBV5-1 and TRBJ1-2; tentatively, D is TRBD1 (5 bases). Trimming took off 4 bases at V and 7 bases at J, with 17 bases between the two ends. The CDR3 runs 14 residues. Germline values: CDR1 SGHRS, CDR2 YFSETQ.

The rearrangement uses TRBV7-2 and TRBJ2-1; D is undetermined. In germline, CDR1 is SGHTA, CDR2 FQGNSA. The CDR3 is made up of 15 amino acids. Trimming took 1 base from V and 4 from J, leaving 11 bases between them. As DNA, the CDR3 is TGTGCCAGCAGCTTAGGGGCCGTGGCGTACAATGAGCAGTTCTTC. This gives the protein CASSLGAVAYNEQFF.

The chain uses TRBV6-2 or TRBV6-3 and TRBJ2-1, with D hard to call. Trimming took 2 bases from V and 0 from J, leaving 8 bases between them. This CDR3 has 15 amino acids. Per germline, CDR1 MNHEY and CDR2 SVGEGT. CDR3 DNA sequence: TGTGCCAGCAGTTACCACATGAGCTCCTACAATGAGCAGTTCTTC. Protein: CASSYHMSSYNEQFF.

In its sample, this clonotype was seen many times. CDR3 nucleotides: TGTGCCAGCAGCACCGACACCTCCTATAATTCACCCCTCCACTTT. Protein sequence: CASSTDTSYNSPLHF. The chain combines TRBV12-3 or TRBV12-4 with TRBJ1-6, with D hard to call. V was clipped by 6 bases and J by 0 bases, with 9 bases between them. The CDR3 length is 15 residues.

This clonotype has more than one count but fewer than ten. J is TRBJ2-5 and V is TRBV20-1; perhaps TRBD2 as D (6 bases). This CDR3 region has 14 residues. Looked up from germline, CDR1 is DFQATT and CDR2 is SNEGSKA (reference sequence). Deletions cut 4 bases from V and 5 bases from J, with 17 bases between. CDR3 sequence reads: CSAIMRGPLETQYF. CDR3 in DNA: TGCAGTGCTATTATGCGGGGACCCCTTGAGACCCAGTACTTC.

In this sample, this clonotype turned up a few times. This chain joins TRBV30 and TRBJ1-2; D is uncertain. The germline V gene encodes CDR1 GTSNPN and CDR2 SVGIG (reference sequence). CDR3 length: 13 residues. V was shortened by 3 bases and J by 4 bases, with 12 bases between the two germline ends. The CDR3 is CAWSVRTGYGYTF. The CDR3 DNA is TGTGCCTGGAGCGTCCGCACGGGCTATGGCTACACCTTC.

The CDR3 bases are TGCGCCAGCAGCTTGGAACAGATACCCTATGGCTACACCTTC. Translating gives CASSLEQIPYGYTF. This chain links TRBV5-1 with TRBJ1-2; D call uncertain. Per the germline V gene, CDR1 is SGHRS and CDR2 is YFSETQ. CDR3 length: 14 residues. The ends were cut back, 0 bases at V and 4 bases at J, with 10 bases in the middle.

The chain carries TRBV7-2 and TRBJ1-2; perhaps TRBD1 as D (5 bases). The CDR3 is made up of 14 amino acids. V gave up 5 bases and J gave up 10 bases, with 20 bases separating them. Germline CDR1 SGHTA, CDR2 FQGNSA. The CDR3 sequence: CASSPGTPRAPYTF. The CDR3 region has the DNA TGTGCCAGCAGCCCCGGGACCCCCCGAGCCCCCTACACCTTC.

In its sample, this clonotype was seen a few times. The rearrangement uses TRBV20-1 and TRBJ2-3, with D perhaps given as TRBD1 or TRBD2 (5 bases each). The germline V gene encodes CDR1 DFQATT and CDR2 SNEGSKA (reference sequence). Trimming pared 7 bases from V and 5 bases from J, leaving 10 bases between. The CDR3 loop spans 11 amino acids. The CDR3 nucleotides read TGCAGTGTATCGGGGCAAGATACGCAGTATTTT. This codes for CSVSGQDTQYF.

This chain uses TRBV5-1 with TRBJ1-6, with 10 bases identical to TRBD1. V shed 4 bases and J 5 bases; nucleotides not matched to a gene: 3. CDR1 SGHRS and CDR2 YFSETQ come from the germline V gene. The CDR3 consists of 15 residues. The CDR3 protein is CASSGGQGDNSPLHF. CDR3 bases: TGCGCCAGCAGCGGAGGACAGGGGGATAATTCACCCCTCCACTTT.

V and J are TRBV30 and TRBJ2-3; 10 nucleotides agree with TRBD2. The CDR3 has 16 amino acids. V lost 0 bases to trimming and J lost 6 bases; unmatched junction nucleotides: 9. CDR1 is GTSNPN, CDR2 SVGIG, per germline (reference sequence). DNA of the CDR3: TGTGCCTGGAGTGTCGGTCTAGCGGGAGTTGTGGATACGCAGTATTTT. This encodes CAWSVGLAGVVDTQYF. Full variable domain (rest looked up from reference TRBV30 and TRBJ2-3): SQTIHQWPATLVQPVGSPLSLECTVEGTSNPNLYWYRQAAGRGLQLLFYSVGIGQISSEVPQNLSASRPQDRQFILSSKKLLLSDSGFYLCAWSVGLAGVVDTQYFGPGTRLTVL.

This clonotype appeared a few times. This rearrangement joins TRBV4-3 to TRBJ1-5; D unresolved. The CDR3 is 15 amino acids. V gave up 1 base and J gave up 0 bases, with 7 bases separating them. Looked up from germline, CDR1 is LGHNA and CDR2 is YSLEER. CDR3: CASSQGALSNQPQHF. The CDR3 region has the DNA TGCGCCAGCAGCCAAGGGGCCCTTAGCAATCAGCCCCAGCATTTT.